What follows are 30 T cell receptor beta chains derived from one specimen sequenced in a study of control samples from healthy donors and cancer patients. Repertoires were generated with immunoSEQ multiplex PCR, while TCRdb's copy carries only in-frame clones and drops some. The sample includes 100,000 to 150,000 clones, roughly 90% seen only once; the top ten take about two fifths. The sequenced sample was blood. The receptors stem from a man between 45 and 60 years old in good health.

This clone was detected only once. This chain links TRBV6-2 or TRBV6-3 with TRBJ2-5; D is perhaps TRBD1 or TRBD2 (5 bases each). This CDR3 is 15 amino acids long. Trimming stripped 2 bases from V and 4 bases from J, with 14 bases between. The germline gives CDR1 MNHEY, CDR2 SVGEGT. The CDR3 DNA sequence: TGTGCCAGCAGTTACACAGCGGTTAGGGGAGAGACCCAGTACTTC. This codes for CASSYTAVRGETQYF.

This sequence joins TRBV19 and TRBJ2-2; 8 bases line up with TRBD1. J gave up 3 bases and V 7 bases, and 7 bases lay outside the gene matches. From germline, CDR1 is LNHDA and CDR2 SQIVND (reference sequence). The CDR3 covers 15 residues. The CDR3 DNA reads as TGTGCCAGTACCCTCCGGACAGGGCACACCGGGGAGCTGTTTTTT. Translation gives CASTLRTGHTGELFF.

The chain carries TRBV19 and TRBJ2-7; 7 nucleotides agree with TRBD2. The CDR3 covers 13 residues. V trimming: 3 bases; J trimming: 4 bases; junction bases outside the gene matches: 3. From germline, CDR1 is LNHDA and CDR2 SQIVND (reference sequence). For the CDR3, the DNA is TGTGCCAGTAGTATGGACGGGGGGTACGAGCAGTACTTC. It translates to CASSMDGGYEQYF.

The chain employs TRBV7-8 and TRBJ1-2, with 9 bases identical to TRBD1. Trimming removed 5 bases from V and 1 base from J; junction bases left unmatched: 5. The CDR3 is 15 residues long. Germline values: CDR1 SGHVS, CDR2 FQNEAQ. CDR3 DNA sequence: TGTGCCAGCAGCCAAGGGACAGGGAGTAACTATGGCTACACCTTC. It is translated as CASSQGTGSNYGYTF.

The chain recombines TRBV10-3 with TRBJ1-2, with TRBD1 identical over 7 bases. The CDR3 is 15 residues long. CDR1 ENHRY and CDR2 SYGVKD come from the germline V gene. The V gene end was trimmed by 6 bases and the J gene end by 2 bases; junction bases not matched to a gene: 9. CDR3 nucleotides: TGTGCCATCAGCCCTCCTAAGACAGGGAACTATGGCTACACCTTC. Its translation is CAISPPKTGNYGYTF.

This rearrangement joins TRBV7-2 to TRBJ1-2; TRBD1 is a possible D gene (5 bases). The ends were cut back, 2 bases at V and 0 bases at J, with 16 bases in the middle. The CDR3 contains 17 residues. CDR1 is SGHTA, CDR2 FQGNSA, per germline. DNA of the CDR3: TGTGCCAGCAGCTTATCGTGGGGGGTCCAAGCTAACTATGGCTACACCTTC. Encoded protein: CASSLSWGVQANYGYTF. The variable domain in full, completed from reference TRBV7-2 and TRBJ1-2, reads GAGVSQSPSNKVTEKGKDVELRCDPISGHTALYWYRQSLGQGLEFLIYFQGNSAPDKSGLPSDRFSAERTGGSVSTLTIQRTQQEDSAVYLCASSLSWGVQANYGYTFGSGTRLTVV.

The gene calls are TRBV5-1 and TRBJ2-7, with 8 bases lining up with TRBD1. Germline lookup yields CDR1 SGHRS and CDR2 YFSETQ. The CDR3 extends over 14 amino acids. The V segment lost 4 bases and the J segment 2 bases; nucleotides outside the gene matches: 5. CDR3: CASSPQGAAYEQYF. Here the CDR3 DNA reads TGCGCCAGCAGCCCTCAGGGGGCGGCCTACGAGCAGTACTTC.

The chain uses TRBV14 and TRBJ1-3; TRBD1 might be the D (6 bases). The CDR3 totals 14 residues. CDR1 is SGHDN and CDR2 is FVKESK in the germline V gene. The V and J ends lost 4 bases and 4 bases respectively, with 11 bases between them. CDR3 sequence reads: CASSLRGAGNTIYF. Here the CDR3 DNA reads TGTGCCAGCAGCCTCAGGGGAGCCGGAAACACCATATATTTT. Full variable domain (rest looked up from reference TRBV14 and TRBJ1-3): EAGVTQFPSHSVIEKGQTVTLRCDPISGHDNLYWYRRVMGKEIKFLLHFVKESKQDESGMPNNRFLAERTGGTYSTLKVQPAELEDSGVYFCASSLRGAGNTIYFGEGSWLTVV.

CDR3 amino acids: CASRTQGWAGELFF. Here the CDR3 DNA reads TGTGCCAGTAGAACTCAGGGATGGGCCGGGGAGCTGTTTTTT. This rearrangement joins TRBV19 to TRBJ2-2; D perhaps matches TRBD1 (5 bases). CDR3 length: 14 amino acids. The V end was cut by 6 bases, the J end by 6 bases, with 14 bases between. Germline CDR1 LNHDA, CDR2 SQIVND (reference sequence).

The J gene is TRBJ2-5, the V gene TRBV4-1; no clear D. V was pared by 4 bases and J by 4 bases, with 16 bases between. This CDR3 has 15 residues. From germline, CDR1 is MGHRA and CDR2 YSYEKL. CDR3 DNA: TGCGCCAGCAGCCGCTGGTCTTCCCTCGGAGAGACCCAGTACTTC. Amino acid sequence: CASSRWSSLGETQYF.

The chain combines TRBV5-4 with TRBJ1-2; D unclear. Trimming pared 4 bases from V and 4 bases from J, leaving 14 bases between. CDR1 SGHNT and CDR2 YYREEE come from the germline V gene (reference sequence). The CDR3 has 14 residues. The CDR3 coding sequence is TGTGCCAGCAGCCCGGACGGTCTTGGCTATGGCTACACCTTC. Its translation: CASSPDGLGYGYTF.

This chain joins TRBV7-8 and TRBJ1-1; 8 nucleotides line up with TRBD1. The CDR3 spans 16 residues. The V gene's germline CDR1 is SGHVS and CDR2 FQNEAQ. Trimming took 5 bases from V and 3 from J; bases not matched to a gene: 11. This CDR3 is CASSRYRGKTDTEAFF. The CDR3 nucleotides read TGTGCCAGCAGCCGATACAGGGGGAAAACGGACACTGAAGCTTTCTTT. Drawing the rest from reference TRBV7-8 and TRBJ1-1, the complete variable domain is GAGVSQSPRYKVAKRGQDVALRCDPISGHVSLFWYQQALGQGPEFLTYFQNEAQLDKSGLPSDRFFAERPEGSVSTLKIQRTQQEDSAVYLCASSRYRGKTDTEAFFGQGTRLTVV.

V and J are TRBV4-1 and TRBJ1-1; 9 bases line up with TRBD1. Germline loops: CDR1 MGHRA, CDR2 YSYEKL. The CDR3 loop spans 18 amino acids. After removal of 3 bases from V and 1 base from J, the junction contained 12 bases not matched to a gene. In DNA, the CDR3 is TGCGCCAGCAGCCAGGGACTTAGGACAGGGGCTGCGAACACTGAAGCTTTCTTT. Translating gives CASSQGLRTGAANTEAFF.

The chain links TRBV5-6 to TRBJ2-3; 12 nucleotides agree with TRBD2. Germline loops: CDR1 SGHDT, CDR2 YYEEEE. Trimming at V came to 4 bases and at J to 3 bases, leaving 6 bases not matched to a gene. This CDR3 has 16 residues. The CDR3 nucleotides read TGTGCCAGCAGCCCTCTAGCGGGGGGGCGGACAGATACGCAGTATTTT. Protein sequence: CASSPLAGGRTDTQYF.

The rearrangement links TRBV10-2 to TRBJ2-2; D unresolved. Germline CDR1 and CDR2: WSHSY and SAAADI. The V end lost 4 bases, the J end lost 3 bases, and 6 bases lay between the germline ends. The CDR3 contains 13 residues. The CDR3: CASSAFHTGELFF. CDR3 bases: TGCGCCAGCAGTGCTTTTCACACCGGGGAGCTGTTTTTT.

This CDR3 is CASSEEAVDTDTQYF. The CDR3 DNA reads TGTGCCAGCAGTGAGGAAGCGGTAGACACAGATACGCAGTATTTT. V and J are TRBV6-1 and TRBJ2-3, with D possibly matching TRBD2 (5 bases). The V end lost 3 bases, the J end lost 2 bases, and 12 bases lay between the germline ends. The CDR3 consists of 15 residues. CDR1 and CDR2 from the germline V gene are MNHNS and SASEGT.

V and J are TRBV2 and TRBJ2-1; weak D call: TRBD2 (6 bases). CDR1 and CDR2 (germline): SNHLY, FYNNEI. V lost 5 bases and J lost 4, with 21 bases in between. The CDR3 runs to 17 residues. The CDR3 nucleotides are TGTGCCAGCAGTCCGGGAGCCGGGACGGAGGGTTACAATGAGCAGTTCTTC. Amino acid sequence: CASSPGAGTEGYNEQFF.

The chain combines TRBV18 with TRBJ2-3, with TRBD1 as a possible D gene (6 bases). The germline V gene encodes CDR1 KGHSH and CDR2 LQKENI. V dropped 4 bases and J dropped 0 bases, with 11 bases sitting between them. This CDR3 is 15 amino acids long. This CDR3 is CASSRSRGSTDTQYF. CDR3 coding DNA: TGTGCCAGCTCACGATCCAGGGGTAGCACAGATACGCAGTATTTT.

The V call is TRBV7-9, the J call TRBJ1-4; 9 bases line up with TRBD1. Germline lookup yields CDR1 SEHNR and CDR2 FQNEAQ (reference sequence). The CDR3 has 14 residues. The J segment lost 6 bases and the V segment lost 6 bases, leaving 5 bases of the junction unmatched. The chain's CDR3 is CASRKQGADEKLFF. CDR3 in DNA: TGTGCCAGCAGAAAACAGGGGGCTGATGAAAAACTGTTTTTT.

The rearrangement uses TRBV27 and TRBJ1-5; possible D gene TRBD1, 5 bases. The CDR3 is made up of 17 amino acids. V shed 5 bases and J shed 2 bases, with 19 bases lying between them. Germline loops: CDR1 MNHEY, CDR2 SMNVEV (reference sequence). The CDR3, as DNA: TGTGCCAGCAGTCCAATTTGGGGGGGTTTGGGCAATCAGCCCCAGCATTTT. This encodes CASSPIWGGLGNQPQHF.

This clone was seen a single time. The V gene is TRBV7-2, the J gene TRBJ2-1; no clear D. The CDR3 sequence is 16 residues long. The germline V gene encodes CDR1 SGHTA and CDR2 FQGNSA. V was pared by 0 bases and J by 0 bases, with 9 bases between. As DNA, the CDR3 is TGTGCCAGCAGCTTAGCAGCGTCGAGCTCCTACAATGAGCAGTTCTTC. This sequence encodes CASSLAASSSYNEQFF.

The chain is built from TRBV5-1 and TRBJ2-3; TRBD2 agrees at 10 bases. The length of the CDR3 is 16 residues. Unmatched junction bases numbered 4, after V lost 3 bases and J lost 0 bases. Germline assignment: CDR1 SGHRS and CDR2 YFSETQ. This CDR3 is CASSSTAGGSTDTQYF. CDR3 DNA: TGCGCCAGCAGCTCAACAGCGGGGGGGAGCACAGATACGCAGTATTTT.

The chain has TRBV7-2 and TRBJ1-4, with 10 bases identical to TRBD1. V trimming: 3 bases; J trimming: 8 bases; junction bases outside the gene matches: 6. Per the germline V gene, CDR1 is SGHTA and CDR2 is FQGNSA. This CDR3 has 15 residues. In nucleotides, the CDR3 is TGTGCCAGCAGCTTCACCGGGACAGGGGACGAAAAACTGTTTTTT. This encodes CASSFTGTGDEKLFF.

The rearrangement links TRBV4-1 to TRBJ2-1; 9 nucleotides line up with TRBD2. The CDR3 sequence is 15 residues long. V shed 5 bases, J shed 3 bases, and the junction held 5 bases outside the gene matches. Germline values: CDR1 MGHRA, CDR2 YSYEKL. CDR3 amino acids: CASSIAGEIYNEQFF. The CDR3 coding sequence is TGCGCCAGCAGCATAGCGGGGGAGATCTACAATGAGCAGTTCTTC.

In this sample, this clone turned up once. The V and J genes are TRBV21-1 and TRBJ2-1. TRBV21-1 is a pseudogene locus. The CDR3 has 18 amino acids. DNA of the CDR3: TGTGCCAGCAGCAATGAGTGGCCGCTGTCCAAATTGAACAATGAGCAGTTCTTC. It translates to CASSNEWPLSKLNNEQFF.

The chain joins TRBV5-5 to TRBJ2-1; 10 nucleotides agree with TRBD2. The CDR3 consists of 18 residues. The V and J ends lost 4 bases and 3 bases, in that order; junction bases with no gene match: 13. CDR1 and CDR2 (germline): SGHKS, YYEKEE (reference sequence). CDR3 protein: CASSPGRGLAANYNEQFF. For the CDR3, the DNA is TGTGCCAGCAGCCCTGGACGAGGACTAGCGGCGAACTACAATGAGCAGTTCTTC.

The chain carries TRBV27 and TRBJ1-2, with 8 bases lining up with TRBD1. The CDR3 consists of 15 residues. V shed 5 bases and J 6 bases; nucleotides not matched to a gene: 11. The germline V gene encodes CDR1 MNHEY and CDR2 SMNVEV (reference sequence). CDR3 in amino acids: CASSGDRHTRDGYTF. CDR3 coding DNA: TGTGCCAGCAGTGGGGACAGGCATACAAGGGATGGCTACACCTTC.

This clone was seen more than once but under ten times. The chain joins TRBV5-8 to TRBJ1-2; possible D gene TRBD1, 5 bases. This CDR3 region has 13 residues. The V gene's germline CDR1 is SGHTS and CDR2 YDEGEE. Between the trimmed V and J ends, which lost 2 bases and 5 bases, there was a span of 10 bases. The CDR3 is CASSFGTLYGYTF. The CDR3 DNA reads as TGTGCCAGCAGCTTCGGGACTCTATATGGCTACACCTTC.

This clone showed up just once. The chain combines TRBV5-8 with TRBJ2-1; TRBD2 agrees at 12 bases. The CDR3 length is 16 residues. J lost 5 bases, V lost 0 bases, and 3 bases had no gene match. From germline, CDR1 is SGHTS and CDR2 YDEGEE. This chain's CDR3 is CASSLGLAGGHNEQFF. Here the CDR3 DNA reads TGTGCCAGCAGCTTGGGTCTAGCGGGGGGGCACAATGAGCAGTTCTTC.

The chain carries TRBV25-1 and TRBJ2-1, with unresolved D. This CDR3 region has 14 residues. Germline V gene lookup returns CDR1 MGHDK and CDR2 SYGVNS. Between the trimmed V and J ends, which lost 1 base and 5 bases, there was a span of 9 bases. The CDR3 nucleotides read TGTGCCAGCAGTGAATGGTTAGAAGACAATGAGCAGTTCTTC. This gives the protein CASSEWLEDNEQFF. The whole variable domain, remainder taken from reference TRBV25-1 and TRBJ2-1, is EADIYQTPRYLVIGTGKKITLECSQTMGHDKMYWYQQDPGMELHLIHYSYGVNSTEKGDLSSESTVSRIRTEHFPLTLESARPSHTSQYLCASSEWLEDNEQFFGPGTRLTVL.